Listed here are 27 T cell receptor beta chains from one sample, sequenced in a study of PD-1 blockade in classical Hodgkin lymphoma. Documented time point: cycle 4 day 1 (C4D1), after 6 weeks of nivolumab. Every patient relapsed after autologous stem cell transplantation, and brentuximab vedotin exposure varied. Magnetic negative selection of thawed PBMCs yielded the CD8+ T cells. Method: immunoSEQ multiplex PCR; TCRdb's copy keeps in-frame clones and lacks some. The sample lists fewer than 4,000 clones, approximately 78% occurring once. This specimen was CD8+ T cells from blood, taken before the fourth cycle of nivolumab. Source of these receptors: a human donor with classical Hodgkin lymphoma.

The V gene is TRBV11-2, the J gene TRBJ2-1; D perhaps matches TRBD2 (5 bases). Trimming stripped 5 bases from V and 0 bases from J, with 14 bases between. CDR1 is SGHAT and CDR2 is FQNNGV in the germline V gene. The CDR3 is 16 amino acids. The CDR3 loop is CASSADFSSSYNEQFF. The DNA of the CDR3 is TGTGCCAGCAGCGCGGACTTCTCAAGCTCCTACAATGAGCAGTTCTTC.

This rearrangement joins TRBV27 to TRBJ2-2, with D possibly called TRBD1 or TRBD2 (5 bases each). Trimming took off 6 bases at V and 9 bases at J, with 14 bases between the two ends. Germline V lookup: CDR1 MNHEY, CDR2 SMNVEV (reference sequence). This CDR3 spans 13 amino acids. In nucleotides, the CDR3 is TGTGCCAGCAGGGGGGTCACGCCCTGGGAGCTGTTTTTT. It specifies CASRGVTPWELFF.

The chain carries TRBV5-6 and TRBJ1-2, with D perhaps matching TRBD1 (6 bases). The V end lost 2 bases, the J end lost 1 base, and 21 bases lay between the germline ends. The CDR3 is 18 amino acids. Germline CDR1 reads SGHDT; CDR2 reads YYEEEE. The DNA for the CDR3 is TGTGCCAGCAGCTTCTGGGACATCGCACGTACATTTAACTATGGCTACACCTTC. It is translated as CASSFWDIARTFNYGYTF.

By share of the sample, this clone is large. This CDR3 reads CASSYGTRASAYEQYF. The CDR3 DNA sequence: TGTGCCAGCAGCTATGGGACTAGAGCGAGCGCCTACGAGCAGTACTTC. The gene calls are TRBV7-6 and TRBJ2-7; 8 positions agree with TRBD2. Germline CDR1 and CDR2: SGHVS and FNYEAQ. This CDR3 is built from 16 residues. Trimming cost V 4 bases and J 2 bases; bases outside gene matches: 10.

V gene TRBV7-6 combines with J gene TRBJ2-3, with D hard to call. CDR3 length: 14 amino acids. Germline values: CDR1 SGHVS, CDR2 FNYEAQ. The V end lost 3 bases, the J end lost 1 base, and 8 bases lay between the germline ends. CDR3: CASSFIEGTDTQYF. Here the CDR3 DNA reads TGTGCCAGCAGCTTTATCGAGGGCACAGATACGCAGTATTTT.

This chain joins TRBV6-5 and TRBJ2-7; D tentatively fits TRBD1 or TRBD2 (5 bases each). Trimming removed 9 bases from V and 2 bases from J, with 14 bases in between. Per germline, CDR1 MNHEY and CDR2 SVGAGI. The CDR3 runs 13 residues. The CDR3 region is CASTGRITYEQYF. In DNA form, the CDR3 reads TGTGCCAGTACGGGACGGATAACCTACGAGCAGTACTTC.

J is TRBJ2-3 and V is TRBV27; D remains unclear. This CDR3 has 16 residues. Per the germline V gene, CDR1 is MNHEY and CDR2 is SMNVEV (reference sequence). The V and J ends lost 0 bases and 6 bases respectively, with 16 bases between them. The CDR3 loop reads CASSLSKGFMLDTQYF. For the CDR3, the DNA is TGTGCCAGCAGTTTATCGAAGGGTTTTATGTTGGATACGCAGTATTTT.

The V gene is TRBV7-3, the J gene TRBJ2-7; 8 bases are a match to TRBD2. J was trimmed by 2 bases and V by 0 bases; bases with no gene match: 3. The length of the CDR3 is 15 residues. CDR1 and CDR2 (germline): SGHTA, FQGTGA. The CDR3 nucleotides are TGTGCCAGCAGCTTAACCGGGGGGGAGCCCTACGAGCAGTACTTC. It yields the protein CASSLTGGEPYEQYF.

V gene TRBV4-3 combines with J gene TRBJ2-2; TRBD1 matches at 9 bases. The CDR3 contains 15 residues. Looked up from germline, CDR1 is LGHNA and CDR2 is YSLEER. V lost 3 bases and J lost 1; bases outside the gene matches: 0. CDR3 residues: CASSQGQGNTGELFF. Here the CDR3 DNA reads TGCGCCAGCAGCCAGGGACAGGGGAACACCGGGGAGCTGTTTTTT.

The chain joins TRBV7-6 to TRBJ1-2, with D perhaps TRBD1 (6 bases). The germline gives CDR1 SGHVS, CDR2 FNYEAQ. The CDR3 is 14 residues long. Between the trimmed V and J ends, which lost 5 bases and 6 bases, there was a span of 16 bases. The CDR3 DNA follows: TGTGCCAGCAGCCCACAAGGGGGGACCGATGGCTACACCTTC. It is translated as CASSPQGGTDGYTF.

The chain carries TRBV10-2 and TRBJ2-7; 11 nucleotides agree with TRBD1. V was clipped by 4 bases and J by 6 bases; unmatched bases: 8. The CDR3 loop spans 15 amino acids. CDR1 and CDR2 from the germline V gene are WSHSY and SAAADI. CDR3 DNA sequence: TGCGCCAGCAGTGGCGGACAGGGGGCGCGCTTCGAGCAGTACTTC. This translates into CASSGGQGARFEQYF.

The rearrangement links TRBV5-4 to TRBJ2-1, with TRBD1 matching over 8 bases. This CDR3 contains 15 residues. CDR1 and CDR2 (germline): SGHNT, YYREEE (reference sequence). The trim removed 1 base at V and 4 bases at J, leaving 4 bases unmatched. DNA for the CDR3: TGTGCCAGCAGCTTGCCGACAGGGGTTTACAATGAGCAGTTCTTC. Its protein product is CASSLPTGVYNEQFF. Filled out from reference TRBV5-4 and TRBJ2-1, the complete variable domain reads ETGVTQSPTHLIKTRGQQVTLRCSSQSGHNTVSWYQQALGQGPQFIFQYYREEENGRGNFPPRFSGLQFPNYSSELNVNALELDDSALYLCASSLPTGVYNEQFFGPGTRLTVL.

The genes are TRBV15 and TRBJ2-6; unclear D gene. Germline CDR1 reads LNHNV; CDR2 reads YYDKDF (reference sequence). The CDR3 is 13 amino acids. Trimming removed 9 bases from V and 5 bases from J, with 11 bases in between. CDR3 sequence: CATSLQRANVLTF. In nucleotides, the CDR3 is TGTGCCACGTCTCTGCAAAGGGCCAACGTCCTGACTTTC.

V is TRBV7-6 and J is TRBJ1-3; D might be TRBD1 (5 bases). Between the trimmed V and J ends, which lost 2 bases and 1 base, there was a span of 15 bases. CDR1 and CDR2 (germline): SGHVS, FNYEAQ. CDR3 size: 17 residues. CDR3 in DNA: TGTGCCAGCAGCTTACCCCCGGGGACTCATTCTGGAAACACCATATATTTT. The encoded protein is CASSLPPGTHSGNTIYF.

The rearrangement joins TRBV18 to TRBJ2-1, with TRBD2 matching 8 bases. The V gene end was trimmed by 3 bases and the J gene end by 3 bases; junction bases not matched to a gene: 7. CDR3 size: 16 residues. Germline V gene lookup returns CDR1 KGHSH and CDR2 LQKENI. This chain's CDR3 is CASSPSGTSYYNEQFF. CDR3 nucleotides: TGTGCCAGCTCACCTTCCGGGACTAGTTACTACAATGAGCAGTTCTTC.

This clone has only one observation. This sequence joins TRBV7-9 and TRBJ1-2; D not certain. Trimming cost V 0 bases and J 8 bases, with 7 bases left between them. Germline CDR1 reads SEHNR; CDR2 reads FQNEAQ (reference sequence). The CDR3 totals 12 residues. In nucleotides, the CDR3 is TGTGCCAGCAGCTTAGCCCCCATAGGCTACACCTTC. Translating gives CASSLAPIGYTF.

The V gene is TRBV14, the J gene TRBJ2-5; the match to TRBD1 covers 11 bases. J was trimmed by 4 bases and V by 5 bases; bases with no gene match: 6. The germline gives CDR1 SGHDN, CDR2 FVKESK. The CDR3 runs 15 residues. CDR3 in DNA: TGTGCCAGCAGCTACCGGACAGGGGGCGGAGAGACCCAGTACTTC. It yields the protein CASSYRTGGGETQYF.

This clone was recorded a few times. This rearrangement joins TRBV2 to TRBJ2-3, with TRBD1 matching over 12 bases. The CDR3 spans 16 residues. CDR1 is SNHLY and CDR2 is FYNNEI in the germline V gene. Germline trimming cut 0 bases from V and 6 bases from J; bases unmatched to any gene: 4. CDR3 loop: CASSEAGTGGLDTQYF. Here the CDR3 DNA reads TGTGCCAGCAGTGAAGCCGGGACAGGGGGCCTGGATACGCAGTATTTT.

The chain employs TRBV9 and TRBJ2-3, with D unclear. Germline-derived CDR1 and CDR2 are SGDLS and YYNGEE. V was clipped by 0 bases and J by 4 bases, with 9 bases between them. The CDR3 sequence is 14 residues long. CDR3 coding DNA: TGTGCCAGCAGCGTAGCATGGGGTGCAGATACGCAGTATTTT. It codes for CASSVAWGADTQYF.

The rearrangement joins TRBV7-9 to TRBJ1-6; 8 positions match TRBD1. CDR3 length: 16 amino acids. V was pared by 0 bases and J by 6 bases, with 4 bases of the junction left unmatched. CDR1 is SEHNR and CDR2 is FQNEAQ in the germline V gene (reference sequence). The CDR3, as DNA: TGTGCCAGCAGCTTAGCCGGACAGGGCCTTAATTCACCCCTCCACTTT. As protein: CASSLAGQGLNSPLHF.

The V gene is TRBV9, the J gene TRBJ1-1; D is unclear. Trimming cost V 0 bases and J 0 bases, with 9 bases left between them. The CDR3 runs 15 residues. Germline values: CDR1 SGDLS, CDR2 YYNGEE. The CDR3 nucleotides read TGTGCCAGCAGCGTAGGAGGAGGGATGAACACTGAAGCTTTCTTT. Its protein product is CASSVGGGMNTEAFF.

The table lists this clone with a few counts. The V and J genes are TRBV11-2 and TRBJ2-7; D could derive from TRBD1 or TRBD2 (5 bases each). V lost 1 base to trimming and J lost 2 bases, with 12 bases between them. The CDR3 covers 15 residues. CDR1 and CDR2 (germline): SGHAT, FQNNGV. In nucleotides, the CDR3 is TGTGCCAGCAGCTTAGGCCCGGGGCCCACCTACGAGCAGTACTTC. This translates into CASSLGPGPTYEQYF.

The rearrangement links TRBV4-3 to TRBJ1-1; 8 positions agree with TRBD1. The CDR3 is 15 amino acids. The junction had 11 bases not matched to a gene; V was cut back by 0 bases and J by 11 bases. The germline V gene has CDR1 LGHNA and CDR2 YSLEER. CDR3 amino acids: CASSQDIQGAKTAFF. In nucleotides, the CDR3 is TGCGCCAGCAGCCAAGATATTCAGGGGGCAAAAACGGCTTTCTTT.

The chain joins TRBV7-8 to TRBJ2-7, with D perhaps TRBD1 (8 bases). The V end lost 5 bases, the J end lost 4 bases, and 15 bases lay between the germline ends. CDR1 and CDR2 (germline): SGHVS, FQNEAQ. The CDR3 loop spans 14 amino acids. The DNA for the CDR3 is TGTGCCAGCAGCCATGGACAGGGAGGGTACGAGCAGTACTTC. Its translation: CASSHGQGGYEQYF.

J is TRBJ2-7 and V is TRBV27; D possibly matches TRBD1 or TRBD2 (5 bases each). The CDR3 runs 15 residues. Germline CDR1 and CDR2: MNHEY and SMNVEV (reference sequence). The V end was cut by 0 bases, the J end by 1 base, with 10 bases between. In DNA form, the CDR3 reads TGTGCCAGCAGTTTATCGGGGACCCTATCCTACGAGCAGTACTTC. Protein sequence: CASSLSGTLSYEQYF.

The chain links TRBV7-9 to TRBJ2-5; the D gene is possibly TRBD2 (5 bases). Germline CDR1 is SEHNR and CDR2 is FQNEAQ (reference sequence). Trimming removed 5 bases from V and 3 bases from J, with 19 bases in between. The CDR3 spans 16 residues. The CDR3 reads CASSAGGLRGKETQYF. In DNA, the CDR3 is TGTGCCAGCAGCGCCGGCGGACTGCGAGGTAAAGAGACCCAGTACTTC.

The chain couples TRBV27 to TRBJ1-3; 8 nucleotides line up with TRBD1. V shed 5 bases and J 3 bases; nucleotides not matched to a gene: 3. CDR3 length equals 14 residues. The V gene's germline CDR1 is MNHEY and CDR2 SMNVEV (reference sequence). The CDR3 sequence is CASSPTGVGNTIYF. The CDR3 nucleotides are TGTGCCAGCAGTCCGACAGGGGTTGGAAACACCATATATTTT.